Described below is a single TCR beta chain sequence and its context. These data originate in a study of cytomegalovirus exposure and HLA in healthy donors. Amplification used 60 Vbeta primers and 13 Jbeta primers. Using immunoSEQ multiplex PCR, the repertoire was profiled, and TCRdb retains in-frame clones only, with some absent. This table has around 160,000 clones, approximately 80% appearing once. Looked up from germline, CDR1 is SNHLY and CDR2 is FYNNEI. The ends were cut back, 2 bases at V and 0 bases at J, with 13 bases in the middle. The CDR3 has 16 residues. This sequence originates from a male donor in good health and CMV-seropositive. The chain uses TRBV2 and TRBJ1-1, with TRBD1 as a possible D gene (6 bases). The sequenced sample was PBMCs. The CDR3 nucleotides read TGTGCCAGCAGTGAACGGCAGGGGCCCATGAACACTGAAGCTTTCTTT. Its protein is CASSERQGPMNTEAFF.